Listed below are T cell receptor beta chains from one sample, sequenced in a study of shared clonotypes between healthy human individuals. Method: immunoSEQ multiplex PCR; TCRdb's copy keeps in-frame clones and lacks some. The table has roughly 680,000 clones, over 60% seen once. The sample was memory CD4+ T cells sorted from blood. Receptor source: a woman in her 30s in good health. CDR3s include the opening cysteine and the closing phenylalanine or tryptophan. Each record gives: clone size, D gene, J gene, V gene, CDR3 DNA, CDR3 protein. A D gene is named only where the DNA matches it firmly. Clone sizes are given selectively: once, few, many, or a class where the clone is expanded.

- | TRBD1 | TRBJ1-5 | TRBV5-3 | TGTGCCAGAAGCTGGGGACAGGACCTCCGTGGCAATCAGCCCCAGCATTTT | CARSWGQDLRGNQPQHF
few | TRBD1 | TRBJ1-1 | TRBV5-4 | TGTGCCAGCAGCCCGGGACAGACCAACACTGAAGCTTTCTTT | CASSPGQTNTEAFF
once | - | TRBJ1-4 | TRBV5-1 | TGCGCCAGCAGCTCCGGAGATGCAACTAATGAAAAACTGTTTTTT | CASSSGDATNEKLFF
few | - | TRBJ1-1 | TRBV7-9 | TGTGCCAGCAGCTCCGGTGGGTGGAGGAACACTGAAGCTTTCTTT | CASSSGGWRNTEAFF
- | - | TRBJ1-1 | TRBV28 | TGTGCCAGCACCCTTAAGCGGGGCACTGAAGCTTTCTTT | CASTLKRGTEAFF
once | - | TRBJ2-7 | TRBV18 | TGTGCCAGCTCACCACGCGGTGTGGGAGTAGGCTACGAGCAGTACTTC | CASSPRGVGVGYEQYF
- | - | TRBJ2-7 | TRBV5-1 | - | CASPYECSYEQYF
- | TRBD1 | TRBJ1-2 | TRBV28 | TGTGCCAGCAGGGGGGGGACAGAGACAAACTATGGCTACACCTTC | CASRGGTETNYGYTF
- | - | TRBJ2-5 | TRBV30 | TGTGCCTGGAGGGGGGGTTGGGAGACCCAGTACTTC | CAWRGGWETQYF
- | TRBD1 | TRBJ2-7 | TRBV2 | TGTGCCAGCAGCCTAACGGGACAGGGATTTGAGGGGCAGTACTTC | CASSLTGQGFEGQYF
- | - | TRBJ2-2 | TRBV30 | TGTGCCTGGAGTGTCTTTCACGACACCGGGGAGCTGTTTTTT | CAWSVFHDTGELFF
- | - | TRBJ2-3 | TRBV5-4 | TGTGCCAGCAGCTTGGAGAGCGGTAGGGGCACAGATACGCAGTATTTT | CASSLESGRGTDTQYF
- | TRBD2 | TRBJ2-1 | TRBV25-1 | TGTGCCAGCAGTGATTCTAGCGGGAGGGCCTTCTGGGATGAGCAGTTCTTC | CASSDSSGRAFWDEQFF
- | - | TRBJ2-7 | TRBV1 | TGCACCAGCAGCCGCCCGAGGGCGGGAGCTTACGAGCAGTACTTC | CTSSRPRAGAYEQYF
- | - | TRBJ2-7 | TRBV11-2 | TGTGCCAGCAGCTTCGGCCTCAACTACGAGCAGTACTTC | CASSFGLNYEQYF
- | - | TRBJ1-5 | TRBV2 | TGTGCCAGCAGGAGTAGACAGGAAGCTCAGCCCCAGCATTTT | CASRSRQEAQPQHF
many | - | TRBJ1-4 | TRBV15 | TGTGCCACCAGCAGAGGGGAGGGAGGCAATGAAAAACTGTTTTTT | CATSRGEGGNEKLFF
- | TRBD1 | TRBJ1-4 | TRBV9 | TGTGCCAGCAGCGTAGGACAGGGGGCGACTAATGAAAAACTGTTTTTT | CASSVGQGATNEKLFF
once | TRBD2 | TRBJ2-1 | TRBV14 | TGTGCCAGCAGCCCCCCTAGCGGAGGTTCCTACAATGAGCAGTTCTTC | CASSPPSGGSYNEQFF
- | - | TRBJ2-2 | TRBV6-1 | TGTGCCAGCAGTGACCGGGCGGGGGGGGAGCTGTTTTTT | CASSDRAGGELFF
- | - | TRBJ1-4 | TRBV7-6 | TGTGCCAGCAGCTTAAGCCGGGAAAAACTGTTTTTT | CASSLSREKLFF
few | - | TRBJ1-5 | TRBV21-1 | TGTGCCAGCAGCAAAACGCGGTCGAGGGACAGGGCCGGGCAGCCCCAGCATTTT | CASSKTRSRDRAGQPQHF
- | - | TRBJ1-1 | TRBV7-3 | TGTGCCAGCAGCTTAAGTGGTCGGAACACTGAAGCTTTCTTT | CASSLSGRNTEAFF
- | TRBD1 | TRBJ1-4 | TRBV5-1 | TGCGCCAGCAGCCCGACAGGGGACAATGAAAAACTGTTTTTT | CASSPTGDNEKLFF
- | - | TRBJ1-1 | TRBV19 | TGTGCCAGTAGTATAGTGGGGGACACTGAAGCTTTCTTT | CASSIVGDTEAFF
- | - | TRBJ2-5 | TRBV19 | TGTGCCAGTAGTACCACCGGCGGGGAGACCCAGTACTTC | CASSTTGGETQYF
- | - | TRBJ1-5 | TRBV28 | TGTGCCAGCAGGACAGTTAGCAATCAGCCCCAGCATTTT | CASRTVSNQPQHF
- | - | TRBJ2-5 | TRBV29-1 | TGCAGCGTTGGAGGGGCAGCGGGCGAGACCCAGTACTTC | CSVGGAAGETQYF
- | TRBD2 | TRBJ2-3 | TRBV7-9 | TGTGCCAGCAGCTTAGGGGGACTAGCGGGAGTGTATTTT | CASSLGGLAGVYF
- | - | TRBJ1-3 | TRBV9 | TGTGCCAGCAGCGTTGGATGGGGGGAACCCCACACCATATATTTT | CASSVGWGEPHTIYF
- | TRBD1 | TRBJ2-5 | TRBV4-2 | TGTGCCAGCAGCCTCCGGGACAGGAAAGAGACCCAGTACTTC | CASSLRDRKETQYF
few | - | TRBJ2-3 | TRBV4-1 | TGCGCCAGCAGCCAAGTGAGGTCAGGGGCGAAGACAGATACGCAGTATTTT | CASSQVRSGAKTDTQYF